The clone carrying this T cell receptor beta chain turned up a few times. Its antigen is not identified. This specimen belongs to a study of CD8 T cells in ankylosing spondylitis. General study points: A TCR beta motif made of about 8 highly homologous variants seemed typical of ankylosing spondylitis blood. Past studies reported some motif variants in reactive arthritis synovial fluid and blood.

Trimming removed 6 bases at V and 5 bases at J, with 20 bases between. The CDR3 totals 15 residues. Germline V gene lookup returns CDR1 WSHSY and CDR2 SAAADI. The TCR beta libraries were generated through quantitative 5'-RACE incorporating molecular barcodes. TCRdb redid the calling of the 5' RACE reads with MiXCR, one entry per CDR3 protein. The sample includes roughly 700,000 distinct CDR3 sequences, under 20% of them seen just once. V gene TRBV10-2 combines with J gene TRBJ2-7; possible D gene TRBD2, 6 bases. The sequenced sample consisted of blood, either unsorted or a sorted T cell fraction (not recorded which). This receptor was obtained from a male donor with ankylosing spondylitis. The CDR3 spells CASRDAQWGENEQYF. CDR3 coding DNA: TGCGCCAGCAGAGACGCGCAATGGGGGGAGAACGAGCAGTACTTC.